The 5 T cell receptor beta chains listed next were all sequenced from one sample in a study of T-cell reconstitution after alpha-beta-depleted transplantation in children. Molecular barcoding with unique molecular identifiers was used for the TCRbeta library. TCRdb called the PCR reads again in MiXCR, with one record for every CDR3 protein. Of roughly 24,000 distinct CDR3 sequences listed, about 11% are singletons. The material sequenced was PBMCs from the stem cell graft donor, taken from the stem cell graft. Every receptor here comes from a human donor who donated a stem cell graft to a child with chronic granulomatous disease.

At least ten counts were recorded for this clonotype. The chain carries TRBV7-9 and TRBJ2-5, with D uncertain. Trimming removed 7 bases at V and 0 bases at J, with 9 bases between. The CDR3 totals 13 residues. CDR1 and CDR2 from the germline V gene are SEHNR and FQNEAQ (reference sequence). CDR3 DNA sequence: TGTGCCAGCAACCAGCCCTACCAAGAGACCCAGTACTTC. Encoded protein: CASNQPYQETQYF.

In this sample, this clonotype turned up many times. J is TRBJ2-6 and V is TRBV19; D remains unclear. Between the trimmed V and J ends, which lost 1 base and 0 bases, there was a span of 4 bases. This CDR3 has 15 residues. CDR1 is LNHDA and CDR2 is SQIVND in the germline V gene (reference sequence). CDR3 in amino acids: CASSIGSSGANVLTF. Here the CDR3 DNA reads TGTGCCAGTAGTATAGGCTCCTCTGGGGCCAACGTCCTGACTTTC.

This clonotype appeared many times. The CDR3 sequence is CASSWGQVNTEAFF. The CDR3 nucleotides are TGTGCCAGCAGCTGGGGACAGGTTAACACTGAAGCTTTCTTT. This rearrangement joins TRBV5-4 to TRBJ1-1; TRBD1 aligns across 8 bases. The CDR3 extends over 14 amino acids. Germline CDR1 is SGHNT and CDR2 is YYREEE (reference sequence). Trimming took 3 bases from V and 2 from J; bases not matched to a gene: 3. The full variable domain, its missing parts supplied by reference TRBV5-4 and TRBJ1-1, is ETGVTQSPTHLIKTRGQQVTLRCSSQSGHNTVSWYQQALGQGPQFIFQYYREEENGRGNFPPRFSGLQFPNYSSELNVNALELDDSALYLCASSWGQVNTEAFFGQGTRLTVV.

V gene TRBV29-1 combines with J gene TRBJ1-4; D possibly corresponds to TRBD1 (5 bases). This CDR3 is built from 14 residues. Germline V gene data show CDR1 as SQVTM and CDR2 as ANQGSEA. Deletions cut 1 base from V and 6 bases from J, with 12 bases between. As DNA, the CDR3 is TGCAGCGTTGAAGGGTCCCGGGACGATGAAAAACTGTTTTTT. Protein product: CSVEGSRDDEKLFF.

This clonotype was observed at least ten times. The chain is built from TRBV15 and TRBJ2-7, with a possible D match to TRBD2 (6 bases). Trimming removed 5 bases from V and 6 bases from J, with 20 bases in between. Looked up from germline, CDR1 is LNHNV and CDR2 is YYDKDF (reference sequence). This CDR3 region has 15 residues. Here the CDR3 reads CATSAGGRRFGEQYF. The CDR3 DNA sequence: TGTGCCACCAGCGCCGGGGGACGACGCTTTGGCGAGCAGTACTTC.